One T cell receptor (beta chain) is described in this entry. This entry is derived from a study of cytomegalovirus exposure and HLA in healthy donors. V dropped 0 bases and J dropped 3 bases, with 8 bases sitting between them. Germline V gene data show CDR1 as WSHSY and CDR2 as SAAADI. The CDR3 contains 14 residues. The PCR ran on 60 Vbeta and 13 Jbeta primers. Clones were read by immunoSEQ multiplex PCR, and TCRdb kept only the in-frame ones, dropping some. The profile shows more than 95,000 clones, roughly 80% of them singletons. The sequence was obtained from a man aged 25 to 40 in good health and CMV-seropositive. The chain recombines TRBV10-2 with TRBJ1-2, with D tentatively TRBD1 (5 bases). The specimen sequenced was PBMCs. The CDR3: CASSESGRDYGYTF. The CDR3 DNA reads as TGCGCCAGCAGTGAGTCGGGGCGAGACTATGGCTACACCTTC.